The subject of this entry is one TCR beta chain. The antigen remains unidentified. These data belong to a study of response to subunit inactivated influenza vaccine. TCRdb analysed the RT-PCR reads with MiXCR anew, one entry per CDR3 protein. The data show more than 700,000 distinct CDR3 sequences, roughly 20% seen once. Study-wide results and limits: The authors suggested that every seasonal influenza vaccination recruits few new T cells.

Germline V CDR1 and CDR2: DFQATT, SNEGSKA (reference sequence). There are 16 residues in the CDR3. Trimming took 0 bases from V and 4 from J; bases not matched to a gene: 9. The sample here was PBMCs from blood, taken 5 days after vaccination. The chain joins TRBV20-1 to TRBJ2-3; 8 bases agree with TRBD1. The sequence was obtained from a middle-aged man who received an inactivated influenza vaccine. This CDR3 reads CSARETLLQGADTQYF. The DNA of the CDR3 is TGCAGTGCTAGAGAGACCCTTCTACAGGGGGCAGATACGCAGTATTTT.